The rows below give T cell receptor beta chains drawn from one sample of a study of T cells in Graves' hyperthyroidism and ophthalmopathy. TCRdb re-analysed the multiplex PCR reads in MiXCR, keeping a single row per CDR3 protein. This repertoire shows about half a million distinct CDR3 sequences, 20% to 25% found once; its top ten account for approximately 49%. The sample was blood. The source of these receptors is a woman in her 70s with Graves' ophthalmopathy. Both conserved end residues are trimmed from each CDR3. Clone size is not always given. Where it is, it says once, few, many or a class for expanded clones.

CDR3,V,J,size
ASSDPKTAANEKLF,TRBV2,TRBJ1-4,few
ASSWNPSGSYNEQF,TRBV5-1,TRBJ2-1,-
ASSVGTNSYEQY,TRBV7-8,TRBJ2-7,few
AGSLNGGPDTQY,TRBV7-3,TRBJ2-3,-
ASSLLAGSTNEQF,TRBV7-6,TRBJ2-1,-
ASSGLGGSSYNEQF,TRBV18,TRBJ2-1,-
ASSSGQGAPNYGYT,TRBV7-9,TRBJ1-2,-
SAREGTSSYNEQF,TRBV20-1,TRBJ2-1,-
ASSRPMAQNTEAF,TRBV18,TRBJ1-1,few
ATSDLGLGRSDTQY,TRBV24-1,TRBJ2-3,-
ASSRGTGGPLSCEQY,TRBV6-1,TRBJ2-7,-
ASSVGGAGKETQY,TRBV19,TRBJ2-5,few
ASSQEALKGGQF,TRBV3-1,TRBJ2-1,few
SARGLAGAQYEQY,TRBV20-1,TRBJ2-7,-
ASSGKSLANEQF,TRBV5-1,TRBJ2-1,many
ASSAGQGSYEQY,TRBV12-3/TRBV12-4,TRBJ2-7,many
SGQGGYTEAF,TRBV20-1,TRBJ1-1,many
ASSSLADFTDTQY,TRBV7-2,TRBJ2-3,-
ASSLPGGKDNEQF,TRBV12-3/TRBV12-4,TRBJ2-1,many
ASSFGVSQPQH,TRBV7-8,TRBJ1-5,-
ASSEQVPSGNTIY,TRBV2,TRBJ1-3,-
ASSSQQGSAF,TRBV6-1,TRBJ1-1,-
ASVLGEYSNQPQH,TRBV12-5,TRBJ1-5,few
ASRPHGQGGYEQY,TRBV27,TRBJ2-7,few
ASSPRVSHEQF,TRBV12-3/TRBV12-4,TRBJ2-1,-
ASTPWGQEIGVLT,TRBV5-5,TRBJ2-6,-
ATAWGARTDTQY,TRBV6-1,TRBJ2-3,-
ASSLESGTGGFEQY,TRBV5-1,TRBJ2-7,few
ASSLVFSRPETQY,TRBV7-8,TRBJ2-5,-
ASSLIGLAGVGNEQF,TRBV27,TRBJ2-1,few
ASSRRQGVNQPQH,TRBV3-1,TRBJ1-5,-
ASSGTGTSGSLFSNEQF,TRBV10-2,TRBJ2-1,-
SASVPGGEKLF,TRBV20-1,TRBJ1-4,few
ASSSQGSITEAF,TRBV7-2,TRBJ1-1,-
ANSPGSGRGETQY,TRBV27,TRBJ2-5,-
ASSQRPGQGYEQY,TRBV14,TRBJ2-7,few
SARDLLATGEQF,TRBV20-1,TRBJ2-1,few
ASSLTSRARNSPLH,TRBV28,TRBJ1-6,-
SVETRQGMALNTGELF,TRBV29-1,TRBJ2-2,-
ASSEALLAGATNTQY,TRBV2,TRBJ2-3,few
ASSRTVEYGYT,TRBV28,TRBJ1-2,many
ASSFRPGDSLGYT,TRBV12-3/TRBV12-4,TRBJ1-2,few
ASRTSGSREETQY,TRBV6-1,TRBJ2-5,-
ASTPFGVNEQY,TRBV28,TRBJ2-7,many
ASSPLRTHNEQF,TRBV7-9,TRBJ2-1,few
ASSKTPQGGDGYT,TRBV27,TRBJ1-2,few
ASSSTGVLSYT,TRBV6-1,TRBJ1-2,few
ASSESRGRVADRF,TRBV2,TRBJ2-1,few